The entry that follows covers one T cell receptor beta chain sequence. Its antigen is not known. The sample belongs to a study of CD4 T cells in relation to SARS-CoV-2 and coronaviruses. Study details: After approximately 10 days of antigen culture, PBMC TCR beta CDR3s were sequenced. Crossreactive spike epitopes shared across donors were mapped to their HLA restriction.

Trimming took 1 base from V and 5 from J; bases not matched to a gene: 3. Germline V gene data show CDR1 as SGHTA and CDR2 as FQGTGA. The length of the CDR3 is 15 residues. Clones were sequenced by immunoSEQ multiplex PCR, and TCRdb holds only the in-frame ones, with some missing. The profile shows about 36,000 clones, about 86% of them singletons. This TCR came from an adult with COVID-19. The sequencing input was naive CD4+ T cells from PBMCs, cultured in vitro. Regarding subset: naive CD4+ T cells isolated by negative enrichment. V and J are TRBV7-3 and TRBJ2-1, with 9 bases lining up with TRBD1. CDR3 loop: CASSLITGGNNEQFF. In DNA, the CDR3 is TGTGCCAGCAGCTTAATTACAGGGGGCAACAATGAGCAGTTCTTC. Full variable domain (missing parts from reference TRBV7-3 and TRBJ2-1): GAGVSQTPSNKVTEKGKYVELRCDPISGHTALYWYRQSLGQGPEFLIYFQGTGAADDSGLPNDRFFAVRPEGSVSTLKIQRTERGDSAVYLCASSLITGGNNEQFFGPGTRLTVL.